The 14 T cell receptor beta chains below were found in one sample sequenced in a study of control samples from healthy donors and cancer patients. Sequencing was performed with immunoSEQ multiplex PCR; in TCRdb, only in-frame clones are kept and a portion is missing. The sample shows about 140,000 clones, about 85% of them seen only once. Source material: blood. All receptors come from a woman in her twenties or thirties in good health.

The count of this clone is one. CDR3 protein: CASSHRGVTEAFF. CDR3 coding DNA: TGTGCCAGCAGCCATCGCGGGGTAACTGAAGCTTTCTTT. The chain combines TRBV5-4 with TRBJ1-1, with D unresolved. This CDR3 is built from 13 residues. Trimming left V 4 bases short and J 5 bases short, with 12 bases between. Germline CDR1 and CDR2: SGHNT and YYREEE (reference sequence). The variable domain in full, with the rest retrieved from reference TRBV5-4 and TRBJ1-1, is ETGVTQSPTHLIKTRGQQVTLRCSSQSGHNTVSWYQQALGQGPQFIFQYYREEENGRGNFPPRFSGLQFPNYSSELNVNALELDDSALYLCASSHRGVTEAFFGQGTRLTVV.

The chain has TRBV19 and TRBJ1-5; 8 positions match TRBD1. The junction had 4 bases not matched to a gene; V was cut back by 0 bases and J by 3 bases. The CDR3 loop spans 16 amino acids. CDR1 LNHDA and CDR2 SQIVND come from the germline V gene (reference sequence). CDR3 DNA: TGTGCCAGTAGTATAGATGGGACAGGCCACAATCAGCCCCAGCATTTT. Residues: CASSIDGTGHNQPQHF.

The rearrangement links TRBV5-4 to TRBJ1-2; 8 nucleotides align to TRBD1. Germline CDR1 SGHNT, CDR2 YYREEE (reference sequence). The CDR3 consists of 13 residues. Trimming removed 4 bases from V and 2 bases from J; junction bases left unmatched: 1. The CDR3 region is CASSGTGNYGYTF. The DNA of the CDR3 is TGTGCCAGCAGCGGGACAGGAAACTATGGCTACACCTTC.

The chain links TRBV6-4 to TRBJ2-7; a possible D gene is TRBD2 (5 bases). The CDR3 runs to 13 residues. Between the trimmed V and J ends, which lost 3 bases and 6 bases, there was a span of 12 bases. Germline-derived CDR1 and CDR2 are MRHNA and SNTAGT. The CDR3 sequence is CASSETRLSEQYF. The CDR3 DNA reads TGTGCCAGCAGTGAAACTAGACTAAGCGAGCAGTACTTC.

The chain combines TRBV7-9 with TRBJ1-2; D not certain. Per the germline V gene, CDR1 is SEHNR and CDR2 is FQNEAQ (reference sequence). The CDR3 extends over 15 amino acids. Trimming stripped 0 bases from V and 0 bases from J, with 8 bases between. The DNA of the CDR3 is TGTGCCAGCAGCTTAGCAACGCCAGCTAACTATGGCTACACCTTC. This encodes CASSLATPANYGYTF.

The chain carries TRBV28 and TRBJ2-1, with TRBD1 matching over 9 bases. CDR1 is MDHEN and CDR2 is SYDVKM in the germline V gene. V lost 7 bases to trimming and J lost 8 bases; unmatched junction nucleotides: 6. The CDR3 loop spans 13 amino acids. CDR3 DNA: TGTGCCAGCACCCAAACAGGGGGCGATGAGCAGTTCTTC. It specifies CASTQTGGDEQFF.

The chain uses TRBV7-2 and TRBJ2-7, with D possibly being TRBD2 (6 bases). CDR3 length: 15 amino acids. CDR1 SGHTA and CDR2 FQGNSA come from the germline V gene. Trimming stripped 1 base from V and 0 bases from J, with 10 bases between. CDR3 in amino acids: CASSLGRGSSYEQYF. CDR3 DNA: TGTGCCAGCAGCTTAGGGCGGGGAAGCTCCTACGAGCAGTACTTC.

The chain couples TRBV5-6 to TRBJ1-4, with D possibly TRBD1 on 5 matching bases. Deletions cut 5 bases from V and 3 bases from J, with 11 bases between. The germline gives CDR1 SGHDT, CDR2 YYEEEE. CDR3 length equals 14 residues. CDR3 in amino acids: CASSMGRSNEKLFF. CDR3 DNA: TGTGCCAGCAGTATGGGACGGTCTAATGAAAAACTGTTTTTT. Complete variable domain (other parts from reference TRBV5-6 and TRBJ1-4): DAGVTQSPTHLIKTRGQQVTLRCSPKSGHDTVSWYQQALGQGPQFIFQYYEEEERQRGNFPDRFSGHQFPNYSSELNVNALLLGDSALYLCASSMGRSNEKLFFGSGTQLSVL.

This clone was recorded only once. The V and J genes are TRBV4-1 and TRBJ1-5; 7 bases map to TRBD1. This CDR3 is 15 amino acids long. Per the germline V gene, CDR1 is MGHRA and CDR2 is YSYEKL. The V and J ends lost 1 base and 5 bases, in that order; junction bases with no gene match: 5. CDR3 amino acids: CASSQVTGEDQPQHF. Written as DNA, the CDR3 is TGCGCCAGCAGCCAAGTAACAGGGGAGGATCAGCCCCAGCATTTT.

As regards this clone: This sample also contains other DNA sequences that code for the same CDR3. V gene TRBV3-1 (or the pseudogene TRBV3-2) combines with J gene TRBJ1-5, with D uncertain. This CDR3 is built from 14 residues. Trimming removed 3 bases at V and 1 base at J, with 7 bases between. Per the germline V gene, CDR1 is LGHDT and CDR2 is YNNKEL (reference sequence). CDR3 coding DNA: TGTGCCAGCAGCCAGGGCGGGAGCAATCAGCCCCAGCATTTT. Translation: CASSQGGSNQPQHF.

This chain uses TRBV4-1 with TRBJ2-1, with 11 positions matching TRBD2. CDR3 length: 18 residues. The V gene's germline CDR1 is MGHRA and CDR2 YSYEKL. V dropped 1 base and J dropped 3; count of bases not matched to a gene: 8. DNA of the CDR3: TGCGCCAGCAGCCAAGTAGTTAGCGGGAGGGATTTCTACAATGAGCAGTTCTTC. Translating gives CASSQVVSGRDFYNEQFF.

The chain carries TRBV3-1 (or the pseudogene TRBV3-2) and TRBJ1-4, with unresolved D. This CDR3 has 15 amino acids. The V end was cut by 1 base, the J end by 10 bases, with 16 bases between. Germline loops: CDR1 LGHDT, CDR2 YNNKEL (reference sequence). The CDR3 DNA is TGTGCCAGCAGCCAAGTTAGTAGCCACTCTTTAAAACTGTTTTTT. Translated: CASSQVSSHSLKLFF.

V gene TRBV19 combines with J gene TRBJ2-7, with D tentatively TRBD2 (5 bases). Germline assignment: CDR1 LNHDA and CDR2 SQIVND (reference sequence). Trimming took off 5 bases at V and 3 bases at J, with 17 bases between the two ends. The CDR3 is 15 residues long. The CDR3 here is CASSLALDWRYEQYF. In DNA, the CDR3 is TGTGCCAGTAGTCTCGCCTTGGACTGGCGCTACGAGCAGTACTTC.

This rearrangement joins TRBV6-5 to TRBJ1-4; a possible D gene is TRBD1 (6 bases). V lost 6 bases, J lost 6 bases, and 14 bases lay in between. CDR3 length: 14 amino acids. Germline CDR1 and CDR2: MNHEY and SVGAGI. Written as DNA, the CDR3 is TGTGCCAGCAGCCCAGGGACATCCTATGAAAAACTGTTTTTT. Translation: CASSPGTSYEKLFF.